This T cell receptor beta chain was observed in a study of identifying expanded T cells in peripheral blood. Sequenced by immunoSEQ multiplex PCR; TCRdb stores in-frame clones only, minus some. Of some 100,000 clones in the sample, 80% to 90% are singletons; the top ten hold 5% to 6.5%. This receptor was obtained from a person between 18 and 69 years old in good health. Material: blood.

CDR3 residues: CASSYGERNQYF. Here the CDR3 DNA reads TGCGCCAGCAGCTATGGGGAACGGAACCAGTACTTC. The chain employs TRBV5-1 and TRBJ2-5; D remains unclear. This CDR3 region has 12 residues. Germline CDR1 is SGHRS and CDR2 is YFSETQ. Trimming pared 3 bases from V and 10 bases from J, leaving 13 bases between.